These 10 T cell receptor beta chains came from one sample sequenced in a study of T cells in Graves' hyperthyroidism and ophthalmopathy. RNA transcripts yielded amplified TCR beta CDR3 regions. The HTBI primer set drove a first-round RT-PCR of the TCR CDR3. TCRdb itself ran the multiplex PCR reads through MiXCR, one entry per CDR3 protein. The repertoire holds hundreds of thousands of distinct CDR3 sequences, with roughly 14% as singletons. Material: blood. These receptors were collected from a young man with Graves' ophthalmopathy.

In this sample, this clonotype turned up many times. The genes are TRBV20-1 and TRBJ2-1, with TRBD1 matching 9 bases. Germline V gene lookup returns CDR1 DFQATT and CDR2 SNEGSKA (reference sequence). This CDR3 has 14 amino acids. V lost 2 bases to trimming and J lost 8 bases; unmatched junction nucleotides: 7. The CDR3 spells CSARSGTGLDEQFF. CDR3 in DNA: TGCAGTGCTAGATCCGGGACAGGGTTGGATGAGCAGTTCTTC.

In this sample, this clonotype turned up many times. The chain is built from TRBV20-1 and TRBJ1-1, with 8 bases matching TRBD1. CDR1 and CDR2 from the germline V gene are DFQATT and SNEGSKA (reference sequence). V gave up 1 base and J gave up 7 bases; unmatched junction bases: 5. CDR3 length: 13 residues. In DNA form, the CDR3 reads TGCAGTGCTAGAGTCCCCGGGACAGGTGAAGCTTTCTTT. Amino acids: CSARVPGTGEAFF.

This clonotype appeared many times. J is TRBJ2-7 and V is TRBV12-3 or TRBV12-4; 7 bases fit TRBD1. The junction had 7 bases not matched to a gene; V was cut back by 5 bases and J by 0 bases. The CDR3 has 15 residues. CDR3 sequence reads: CASSPMGQHSYEQYF. CDR3 DNA sequence: TGTGCCAGCAGTCCTATGGGACAGCACTCCTACGAGCAGTACTTC.

In regard to this clonotype: This sequence may be a read error, since a much larger clone differs from it by one base. The J gene is TRBJ2-1, the V gene TRBV4-1; D ambiguous. The germline V gene encodes CDR1 MGHRA and CDR2 YSYEKL. CDR3 length: 15 amino acids. In DNA form, the CDR3 reads TGCGCCAGCAGCCAAGATCCCAACTCCTACAATAAGCAGTTCTTC. Protein product: CASSQDPNSYNKQFF.

The CDR3 loop is CASSPRGGELFF. For the CDR3, the DNA is TGTGCCAGTAGTCCTCGCGGCGGGGAGCTGTTTTTT. The gene calls are TRBV19 and TRBJ2-2; no clear D gene. The CDR3 covers 12 residues. The V gene's germline CDR1 is LNHDA and CDR2 SQIVND (reference sequence). V lost 5 bases to trimming and J lost 7 bases, with 8 bases between them.

The chain uses TRBV6-1 and TRBJ2-2, with D perhaps TRBD2 (5 bases). This CDR3 contains 14 residues. V shed 4 bases and J shed 5 bases, with 11 bases lying between them. Germline lookup yields CDR1 MNHNS and CDR2 SASEGT. This CDR3 is CASSGLRGTGELFF. The CDR3 coding sequence is TGTGCCAGCAGTGGGCTTCGGGGAACCGGGGAGCTGTTTTTT.

The V gene is TRBV3-1, the J gene TRBJ1-1, with 8 nucleotides matching TRBD1. In germline, CDR1 is LGHDT, CDR2 YNNKEL (reference sequence). The CDR3 consists of 12 residues. V was clipped by 6 bases and J by 5 bases; unmatched bases: 2. The CDR3 spells CASRTGVTEAFF. As DNA, the CDR3 is TGTGCCAGCAGGACAGGGGTTACTGAAGCTTTCTTT.

This clonotype showed up many times. V and J are TRBV2 and TRBJ2-7; the D gene is possibly TRBD1 (6 bases). CDR1 SNHLY and CDR2 FYNNEI come from the germline V gene. The CDR3 length is 15 residues. V lost 7 bases to trimming and J lost 1 base, with 17 bases between them. CDR3 amino acids: CASTRSGVDSYEQYF. DNA for the CDR3: TGTGCCAGCACCCGGTCAGGGGTGGATTCCTACGAGCAGTACTTC.

Concerning this clonotype: A much larger clone differs from this one at a single base, so this may be a read error. This chain joins TRBV7-8 and TRBJ2-7; the D gene could be TRBD1 or TRBD2 (5 bases each). The germline V and J ends were trimmed by 5 bases and 2 bases, with 13 bases remaining between them. The CDR3 loop spans 14 amino acids. From germline, CDR1 is SGHVS and CDR2 FQNEAQ. The CDR3 protein is CASSVDGTAYEQYF. As DNA, the CDR3 is TGTGCCAGCAGCGTAGATGGGACCGCCTACGAGCAGTACTTC. The complete variable domain, with remaining parts taken from reference TRBV7-8 and TRBJ2-7, reads GAGVSQSPRYKVAKRGQDVALRCDPISGHVSLFWYQQALGQGPEFLTYFQNEAQLDKSGLPSDRFFAERPEGSVSTLKIQRTQQEDSAVYLCASSVDGTAYEQYFGPGTRLTVT.

This clonotype was detected many times. The DNA for the CDR3 is TGTGCCAGCAGCTTAGAAGGAAGAGAGCAGCCCCAGCATTTT. It yields the protein CASSLEGREQPQHF. The V call is TRBV7-8, the J call TRBJ1-5; D gene ambiguous. V was clipped by 1 base and J by 7 bases, with 11 bases between them. The CDR3 length is 14 residues. Per the germline V gene, CDR1 is SGHVS and CDR2 is FQNEAQ.